This T cell receptor (beta chain) is from a study of T-cell memory formation after mild COVID-19. As for the study in general: TCR clustering was largely donor specific. Study-wide results and limits: Later expanders leaned toward CD4+, whereas clones contracting from day 15 to 85 were balanced CD4/CD8. Contracting CD4+ clones lay largely in CM and EM, with CD8+ ones residing in EMRA.

TCRdb itself ran the 5' RACE reads through MiXCR, one entry per CDR3 protein. The table includes over 120,000 distinct CDR3 sequences, 19% detected once. Points on this clonotype: What it binds is not known.

This TCR was sampled from an adult woman who had mild COVID-19 (a few samples of this study predate the infection). Cell type and time point are not known. The sequenced sample consisted of PBMCs or a T cell subset sorted from them (not recorded which).

The CDR3 nucleotides are TGTGCCAGCAGCTTATACCTAGCGGGGGGCGAAAACCAAGAGACCCAGTACTTC. This codes for CASSLYLAGGENQETQYF. The chain couples TRBV7-2 to TRBJ2-5, with 11 bases aligning to TRBD2. Germline assignment: CDR1 SGHTA and CDR2 FQGNSA. With 2 bases clipped from V and 0 bases from J, the junction kept 8 bases outside the gene matches. The CDR3 consists of 18 residues.